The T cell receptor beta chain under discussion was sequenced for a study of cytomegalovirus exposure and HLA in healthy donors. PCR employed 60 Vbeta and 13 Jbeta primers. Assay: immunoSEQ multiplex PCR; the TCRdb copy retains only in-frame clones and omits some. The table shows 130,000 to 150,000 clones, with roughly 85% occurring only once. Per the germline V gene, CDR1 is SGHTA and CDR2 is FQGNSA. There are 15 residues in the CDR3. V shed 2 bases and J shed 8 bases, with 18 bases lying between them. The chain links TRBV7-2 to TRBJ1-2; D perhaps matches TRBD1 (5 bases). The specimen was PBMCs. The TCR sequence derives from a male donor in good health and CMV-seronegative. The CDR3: CASSLTGPGLRGYTF. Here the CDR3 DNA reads TGTGCCAGCAGCTTAACGGGCCCAGGGCTGCGGGGCTACACCTTC.